This paragraph reports one T cell receptor beta chain. The antigen remains unidentified. This sample is drawn from a study of a mutant IDH1 vaccine in newly diagnosed glioma. Overall study: Before enrollment, the patients had been treated with radiotherapy alone, temozolomide alone, or both together. Most of them had received both.

Assay used: immunoSEQ multiplex PCR; TCRdb lists only in-frame clones, some missing. The sample has 35,000 to 40,000 clones, 84% seen once; the top ten hold about 2.2%. Time point indicated: week 11, during vaccination. In the vaccine, a single dose held 300 ug of the mutant IDH1 20-mer peptide, along with topical imiquimod. The CDR3 is 13 residues long. With 2 bases removed from V and 6 bases from J, the gap between germline ends came to 7 bases. Germline V gene data show CDR1 as SNHLY and CDR2 as FYNNEI. V and J are TRBV2 and TRBJ2-2; the D gene could be TRBD1 or TRBD2 (5 bases each). The material was PBMCs, obtained from a glioma patient whose treatment included an IDH1 peptide vaccine. The sequence derives from a middle-aged man with glioma. In DNA, the CDR3 is TGTGCCAGCAGTGAACGGGGACCCGGGGAGCTGTTTTTT. Translated, it gives CASSERGPGELFF.